This TCR beta chain was sequenced during a study of T cell responses to AZD1222 COVID-19 vaccine. Study-wide points: Vaccine-associated CD4 TCRs ranged over spike, dominating at 160-218 and 743-854.

The table came from immunoSEQ multiplex PCR; TCRdb's copy has only in-frame clones and leaves some out. The sample has over 150,000 clones; 93% are singletons. Germline-derived CDR1 and CDR2 are SNHLY and FYNNEI. J gave up 3 bases and V 5 bases, and 7 bases lay outside the gene matches. The CDR3 is 15 amino acids. Recipients boosted at about 4 weeks or about 12 weeks are pooled. Note on this clone: Antigen specificity is unknown.

The sequence was collected from an adult who received the AZD1222 COVID-19 vaccine. This chain joins TRBV2 and TRBJ1-5; 7 bases match TRBD1. This material consisted of peripheral blood, taken 28 days after the second AZD1222 dose. The CDR3 sequence is CASSQDRVFNQPQHF. The DNA of the CDR3 is TGTGCCAGCAGTCAAGACAGGGTCTTCAATCAGCCCCAGCATTTT. Full variable domain (remainder filled in from reference TRBV2 and TRBJ1-5): EPEVTQTPSHQVTQMGQEVILRCVPISNHLYFYWYRQILGQKVEFLVSFYNNEISEKSEIFDDQFSVERPDGSNFTLKIRSTKLEDSAMYFCASSQDRVFNQPQHFGDGTRLSIL.